The rows below give T cell receptor beta chains drawn from one sample of a study of T cell responses to AZD1222 COVID-19 vaccine. Using immunoSEQ multiplex PCR, the repertoire was profiled, and TCRdb retains in-frame clones only, with some absent. Among tens of thousands of clones listed, approximately 85% were seen once. The material sequenced was peripheral blood, taken 28 days after the second AZD1222 dose. The source is an adult who received the AZD1222 COVID-19 vaccine. Each CDR3 is given without its conserved first and last residue. A clone size is listed for some rows: how often the clone was seen (once, few, many), or a class if it is expanded.

TRBJ2-7 - TRBV28 ASSLGPARGVYYEQY
TRBJ1-6 once TRBV7-2 ASSLVGQGVSPLH
TRBJ2-1 once TRBV27 ASRLAGGQNEQF
TRBJ1-5 - TRBV28 ASSRQPPRQH
TRBJ1-5 - TRBV6-1 ASSEDWTVRPQH
TRBJ1-5 - TRBV6-5 ASAVHLSGQPQH
TRBJ1-2 - TRBV15 ATSRDSRSLYGYT
TRBJ1-4 - TRBV29-1 SVDQGRGGNEKLF
TRBJ1-1 - TRBV5-6 ASSLVAGEAF
TRBJ2-7 - TRBV4-2 ASSQTRREQY
TRBJ2-7 - TRBV4-1 ASSQVTRGDEQY
TRBJ2-5 - TRBV12-1 ASIQDWVGETQY
TRBJ1-3 once TRBV2 ASSAKTVSSGNTIY
TRBJ1-5 - TRBV10-1 ASSEGTYQPQH
TRBJ2-1 - TRBV2 ASSEQGNNEQF
TRBJ2-5 - TRBV4-2 ASSRTSGKETQY
TRBJ1-1 - TRBV11-1 ASSALTGSNTEAF
TRBJ2-3 - TRBV14 ASRASGDDTQY
TRBJ1-5 - TRBV19 ASSMVDRGNQPQH
TRBJ2-7 - TRBV30 AWSKGTGRTYEQY
TRBJ1-2 few TRBV6-2/TRBV6-3 ASSRTDYGYT
TRBJ2-1 - TRBV19 ASSLNPGGVEQF
TRBJ2-2 once TRBV3-1/TRBV3-2 ASSQEILTVSAGELF
TRBJ1-4 - TRBV6-6 ASSLDEKLF
TRBJ1-4 - TRBV9 ASSGWDNEKLF
TRBJ1-1 once TRBV15 ATSGSYMNTEAF
TRBJ2-2 - TRBV7-9 ASSLRRNTGELF
TRBJ1-2 - TRBV29-1 SVESGRGQGYT
TRBJ1-4 few TRBV9 ASGDGGNEKLF
TRBJ2-7 - TRBV7-2 ASSTTTYEQY
TRBJ2-4 - TRBV21-1 ASSRPPSGVAKNIQY
TRBJ1-1 - TRBV2 ASSESGIDSAEAF
TRBJ1-5 - TRBV7-9 ASSLVGGDQPQH
TRBJ1-3 - TRBV14 ASSQGVYSGNTIY
TRBJ1-6 - TRBV3-1/TRBV3-2 ASSQAESPLH
TRBJ1-1 - TRBV7-8 ASRFSGGAGDTEAF
TRBJ2-5 - TRBV9 ASSALGPGWVETQY
TRBJ2-5 - TRBV30 AWREQGEQETQY
TRBJ2-1 - TRBV15 ATSRVGAGEVGVNNEQF
TRBJ2-7 - TRBV28 ASTSPGLAGSYEQY
TRBJ2-3 - TRBV3-1/TRBV3-2 ASSQGATDTQY
TRBJ1-2 - TRBV29-1 SVDDREFGGPDGYT
TRBJ2-1 once TRBV5-1 ASSPGTSGGAISSEQF
TRBJ1-2 once TRBV19 ASKPGGNYGYT
TRBJ1-6 - TRBV24-1 ATSAGNNSPLH
TRBJ1-4 - TRBV29-1 SVRQGEKLF
TRBJ2-3 - TRBV4-3 ASSPGLHKRDTQY
TRBJ1-2 - TRBV20-1 SASPLGQGNYGYT